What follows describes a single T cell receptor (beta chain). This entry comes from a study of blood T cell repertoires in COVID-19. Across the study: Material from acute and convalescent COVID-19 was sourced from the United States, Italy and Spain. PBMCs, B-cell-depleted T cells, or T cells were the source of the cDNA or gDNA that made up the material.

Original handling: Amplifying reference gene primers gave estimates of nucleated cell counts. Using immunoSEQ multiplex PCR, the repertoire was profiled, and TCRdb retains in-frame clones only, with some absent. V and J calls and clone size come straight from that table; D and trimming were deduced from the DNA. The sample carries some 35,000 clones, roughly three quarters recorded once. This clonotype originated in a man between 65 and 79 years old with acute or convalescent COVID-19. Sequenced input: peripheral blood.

The chain's CDR3 is CASSYEVGETQYF. In DNA form, the CDR3 reads TGTGCCAGCAGTTACGAGGTCGGGGAGACCCAGTACTTC. The V gene is TRBV6-2 or TRBV6-3, the J gene TRBJ2-5; D call uncertain. This CDR3 is built from 13 residues. Trimming cost V 2 bases and J 5 bases, with 9 bases left between them. The V gene's germline CDR1 is MNHEY and CDR2 SVGEGT.